These 29 T cell receptor beta chains originate from one sample sequenced in a study of OX40 agonist ivuxolimab in advanced cancers. Repertoires were generated with immunoSEQ multiplex PCR, while TCRdb's copy carries only in-frame clones and drops some. The sample has 50,000 or so clones; 70% to 90% are singletons. The input for sequencing was CD4+ or CD8+ T cells sorted from blood, taken in a trial of the OX40 agonist ivuxolimab. These TCRs come from an adult with an advanced solid tumor such as melanoma, head and neck, liver or kidney cancer.

The chain couples TRBV30 to TRBJ1-3; 9 bases agree with TRBD1. Germline loops: CDR1 GTSNPN, CDR2 SVGIG (reference sequence). The CDR3 is made up of 13 amino acids. J lost 2 bases, V lost 8 bases, and 4 bases had no gene match. The CDR3 nucleotides are TGTGCCAGAACAGGGGGCACTGGAAACACCATATATTTT. Amino acid sequence: CARTGGTGNTIYF.

The chain is built from TRBV5-1 and TRBJ2-5; TRBD2 matches at 13 bases. Judging by the DNA end, TRBJ2-7 fits better; the J call may be wrong. The germline gives CDR1 SGHRS, CDR2 YFSETQ. The CDR3 spans 16 residues. The CDR3 DNA reads TGCGCCAGCAGCTTAAGGACTAGCGGGAGTACCTACGAGCAGTACTTC. It specifies CASSLRTSGSTYEQYF.

V is TRBV4-2 and J is TRBJ2-1; tentatively, D is TRBD2 (6 bases). The CDR3 runs to 16 residues. V gave up 3 bases and J gave up 4 bases, with 16 bases separating them. Germline assignment: CDR1 LGHNA and CDR2 YNFKEQ. CDR3 sequence reads: CASSHFSGPNYNEQFF. The CDR3 bases are TGTGCCAGCAGCCACTTTAGCGGCCCCAATTACAATGAGCAGTTCTTC.

This chain joins TRBV2 and TRBJ2-7; D is unclear. The CDR3 runs 13 residues. Trimming took off 3 bases at V and 3 bases at J, with 9 bases between the two ends. Germline V gene lookup returns CDR1 SNHLY and CDR2 FYNNEI. In DNA, the CDR3 is TGTGCCAGCAGTGATAGCCGTTACTACGAGCAGTACTTC. Its translation: CASSDSRYYEQYF.

The gene calls are TRBV7-6 and TRBJ2-7; tentative D call: TRBD2 (6 bases). Germline-derived CDR1 and CDR2 are SGHVS and FNYEAQ. The CDR3 totals 14 residues. The ends were cut back, 2 bases at V and 1 base at J, with 9 bases in the middle. As DNA, the CDR3 is TGTGCCAGCAGCTTAAGTCTAGCGTCCTACGAGCAGTACTTC. Protein sequence: CASSLSLASYEQYF. Variable domain in full (rest from reference TRBV7-6 and TRBJ2-7): GAGVSQSPRYKVTKRGQDVALRCDPISGHVSLYWYRQALGQGPEFLTYFNYEAQQDKSGLPNDRFSAERPEGSISTLTIQRTEQRDSAMYRCASSLSLASYEQYFGPGTRLTVT.

This sequence joins TRBV18 and TRBJ2-7; D unclear. V was trimmed by 2 bases and J by 0 bases, leaving 14 bases between them. The germline V gene has CDR1 KGHSH and CDR2 LQKENI. The CDR3 loop spans 16 amino acids. CDR3 protein: CASSPVGDPASYEQYF. The CDR3 nucleotides read TGTGCCAGCTCACCAGTGGGCGACCCAGCCTCCTACGAGCAGTACTTC.

The V call is TRBV11-1, the J call TRBJ2-1; D not certain. CDR3 length equals 14 residues. Between the trimmed V and J ends, which lost 1 base and 7 bases, there was a span of 11 bases. Germline V CDR1 and CDR2: SGHAT, FQDESV (reference sequence). The CDR3 spells CASSLGPGRNEQFF. Written as DNA, the CDR3 is TGTGCCAGCAGCTTAGGGCCGGGTCGGAATGAGCAGTTCTTC.

The genes are TRBV6-5 and TRBJ1-5; D is perhaps TRBD1 (5 bases). This CDR3 comprises 14 residues. Trimming left V 6 bases short and J 0 bases short, with 9 bases between. Germline loops: CDR1 MNHEY, CDR2 SVGAGI. The CDR3: CASSQDTSNQPQHF. CDR3 in DNA: TGTGCCAGCAGCCAGGACACTAGCAATCAGCCCCAGCATTTT.

This clone was seen a single time. This CDR3 is CASANGQGYSPLHF. The DNA of the CDR3 is TGCGCCAGCGCTAACGGACAGGGATATTCACCCCTCCACTTT. The chain links TRBV5-1 to TRBJ1-6; TRBD1 agrees at 8 bases. Germline CDR1 reads SGHRS; CDR2 reads YFSETQ. V shed 7 bases and J 8 bases; nucleotides not matched to a gene: 8. The CDR3 has 14 residues.

V is TRBV4-1 and J is TRBJ1-2; perhaps TRBD1 as D (6 bases). The CDR3 has 16 residues. Germline V lookup: CDR1 MGHRA, CDR2 YSYEKL. V dropped 1 base and J dropped 5 bases, with 17 bases sitting between them. The CDR3 DNA follows: TGCGCCAGCAGCCAAGTTGTTGGGGGCGAAGAGTATGGCTACACCTTC. Its protein product is CASSQVVGGEEYGYTF.

V and J are TRBV7-6 and TRBJ2-7; no reliable D call. V was cut by 5 bases and J by 4 bases, with 15 bases left in between. Per germline, CDR1 SGHVS and CDR2 FNYEAQ. CDR3 size: 14 residues. The CDR3 here is CASSPMVVGYEQYF. CDR3 nucleotide sequence: TGTGCCAGCAGCCCCATGGTAGTAGGATACGAGCAGTACTTC.

The chain joins TRBV15 to TRBJ2-7; no definite D call. This CDR3 spans 13 amino acids. CDR1 LNHNV and CDR2 YYDKDF come from the germline V gene (reference sequence). Trimming took 0 bases from V and 3 from J, leaving 6 bases between them. As DNA, the CDR3 is TGTGCCACCAGCAGAGAGGGCGGCTACGAGCAGTACTTC. It translates to CATSREGGYEQYF.

This clone was counted only a few times. In DNA form, the CDR3 reads TGTGCCAGCAGGGCCGGATATATTAGAGGGAGTGGCTACACCTTC. As protein: CASRAGYIRGSGYTF. The genes are TRBV2 and TRBJ1-2, with D hard to call. This CDR3 is built from 15 residues. Germline V CDR1 and CDR2: SNHLY, FYNNEI. V dropped 6 bases and J dropped 7 bases, with 21 bases sitting between them.

This chain connects TRBV6-6 to TRBJ2-7; 7 bases are shared with TRBD1. V was pared by 8 bases and J by 6 bases, with 13 bases of the junction left unmatched. The germline V gene encodes CDR1 MNHNY and CDR2 SVGAGI (reference sequence). The CDR3 has 14 amino acids. The DNA for the CDR3 is TGTGCCAGCGGACTGGCAGGGGGTTTTTCCGAGCAGTACTTC. It encodes CASGLAGGFSEQYF.

Worth noting for this clone: The same CDR3 is also encoded by other DNA sequences in this sample. The V call is TRBV7-2, the J call TRBJ1-1, with D hard to call. The CDR3 totals 13 residues. Germline V gives CDR1 SGHTA, CDR2 FQGNSA. V shed 1 base and J shed 1 base, with 4 bases lying between them. CDR3 nucleotide sequence: TGTGCCAGCAGCTTAGAGGGGAACACTGAAGCTTTCTTT. This encodes CASSLEGNTEAFF.

The chain employs TRBV6-5 and TRBJ1-1; 10 bases align to TRBD1. With 2 bases clipped from V and 4 bases from J, the junction kept 7 bases outside the gene matches. CDR3 length: 16 amino acids. Germline-derived CDR1 and CDR2 are MNHEY and SVGAGI. CDR3 DNA sequence: TGTGCCAGCAGTTACCGTCCCGGGACAGGGGCCACTGAAGCTTTCTTT. Its translation is CASSYRPGTGATEAFF.

The chain couples TRBV2 to TRBJ2-7; D tentatively fits TRBD1 or TRBD2 (6 bases each). The CDR3 is 17 amino acids. V lost 7 bases and J 5 bases, leaving 27 bases between the germline ends. The germline CDR1 and CDR2 sequences are SNHLY and FYNNEI. CDR3 coding DNA: TGTGCCAGCACCGGGCAGGGGCGCTTACGGGAGTACGACGAGCAGTACTTC. Translated, it gives CASTGQGRLREYDEQYF.

The chain combines TRBV5-4 with TRBJ1-4; 7 nucleotides line up with TRBD1. Germline trimming cut 3 bases from V and 0 bases from J; bases unmatched to any gene: 2. Germline V lookup: CDR1 SGHNT, CDR2 YYREEE (reference sequence). CDR3 size: 15 residues. CDR3 nucleotide sequence: TGTGCCAGCAGCTCGGGACAGCCAACTAATGAAAAACTGTTTTTT. This gives the protein CASSSGQPTNEKLFF.

This clone was counted between two and nine times. The rearrangement uses TRBV9 and TRBJ2-3; tentatively, D is TRBD1 (6 bases). Germline CDR1 reads SGDLS; CDR2 reads YYNGEE. The CDR3 spans 13 residues. V lost 0 bases to trimming and J lost 10 bases, with 12 bases between them. CDR3 sequence reads: CASSVGPTGSQYF. For the CDR3, the DNA is TGTGCCAGCAGCGTAGGACCCACAGGGTCGCAGTATTTT.

This clone was recorded only once. Here the CDR3 omits its conserved ending phenylalanine or tryptophan, so a read error is the likely source. The DNA is omitted, as the CDR3 cannot be located on it reliably, and the CDR3 follows TCRdb's listing. V usage is TRBV4-1 and J usage is TRBJ2-7; the table's TRBD2 call for D was not verified on the DNA. The CDR3 region is 16 residues in length, termini included. In germline, CDR1 is MGHRA, CDR2 YSYEKL. CDR3 sequence reads: CASSQAPGLAGGPVII.

The chain combines TRBV4-1 with TRBJ2-7, with 8 positions matching TRBD1. The V and J ends lost 0 bases and 5 bases, in that order; junction bases with no gene match: 9. The CDR3 has 16 amino acids. CDR1 and CDR2 (germline): MGHRA, YSYEKL. Written as DNA, the CDR3 is TGCGCCAGCAGCCAAGAAGGGGACAGGCCCTTAGACGAGCAGTACTTC. As protein: CASSQEGDRPLDEQYF.

The chain links TRBV6-1 to TRBJ2-2; the D is unclear. This CDR3 has 18 amino acids. Trimming left V 2 bases short and J 2 bases short, with 18 bases between. Looked up from germline, CDR1 is MNHNS and CDR2 is SASEGT. CDR3 protein: CASSELRWAATNTGELFF. The CDR3, as DNA: TGTGCCAGCAGTGAATTACGATGGGCGGCCACAAACACCGGGGAGCTGTTTTTT.

The genes are TRBV19 and TRBJ1-5, with 7 bases identical to TRBD1. The CDR3 runs to 14 residues. Germline values: CDR1 LNHDA, CDR2 SQIVND (reference sequence). The junction had 10 bases not matched to a gene; V was cut back by 10 bases and J by 4 bases. The CDR3 bases are TGTGCCACTAGGGAACAGGGGATAAATCAGCCCCAGCATTTT. Its translation is CATREQGINQPQHF.

The chain combines TRBV28 with TRBJ2-7, with D perhaps being TRBD1 or TRBD2 (5 bases each). V was shortened by 4 bases and J by 2 bases, with 12 bases between the two germline ends. From germline, CDR1 is MDHEN and CDR2 SYDVKM. The CDR3 sequence is 14 residues long. CDR3 loop: CASSSGTVPYEQYF. In nucleotides, the CDR3 is TGTGCCAGCAGTTCCGGGACGGTGCCCTACGAGCAGTACTTC.

The CDR3 bases are TGTGCCAGCAGTTACTATTGGACAGGCCCCTTGGACACCTTC. Amino acid sequence: CASSYYWTGPLDTF. This chain links TRBV6-5 with TRBJ1-2; 7 bases fit TRBD1. Unmatched junction bases numbered 11, after V lost 1 base and J lost 12 bases. Germline CDR1 is MNHEY and CDR2 is SVGAGI. This CDR3 contains 14 residues.

V and J are TRBV20-1 and TRBJ2-3; D unclear. This CDR3 spans 11 amino acids. V gave up 5 bases and J gave up 4 bases, with 7 bases separating them. Looked up from germline, CDR1 is DFQATT and CDR2 is SNEGSKA (reference sequence). The CDR3: CSAHIPDTQYF. Here the CDR3 DNA reads TGCAGTGCTCACATTCCAGATACGCAGTATTTT.

The chain combines TRBV5-1 with TRBJ2-1, with D uncertain. Germline V gene lookup returns CDR1 SGHRS and CDR2 YFSETQ. The CDR3 runs to 13 residues. V lost 0 bases, J lost 7 bases, and 8 bases lay in between. CDR3 amino acids: CASSLAARNEQFF. The CDR3 DNA is TGCGCCAGCAGCTTGGCGGCCCGGAATGAGCAGTTCTTC.

The chain combines TRBV5-1 with TRBJ1-6; TRBD1 agrees at 7 bases. The CDR3 extends over 15 amino acids. CDR1 and CDR2 from the germline V gene are SGHRS and YFSETQ. V was pared by 2 bases and J by 5 bases, with 4 bases of the junction left unmatched. This chain's CDR3 is CASSLDRADNSPLHF. CDR3 nucleotide sequence: TGCGCCAGCAGCTTAGACAGGGCCGATAATTCACCCCTCCACTTT.

The chain is built from TRBV5-4 and TRBJ2-7; D is perhaps TRBD1 (5 bases). The CDR3 loop spans 18 amino acids. V was trimmed by 4 bases and J by 0 bases, leaving 23 bases between them. The V gene's germline CDR1 is SGHNT and CDR2 YYREEE (reference sequence). The chain's CDR3 is CASSPRRSQGPSSYEQYF. The CDR3 DNA reads TGTGCCAGCAGCCCGCGCAGATCCCAGGGTCCCAGCTCCTACGAGCAGTACTTC.